This TCR beta chain was captured in a study of OX40 agonist ivuxolimab in advanced cancers. About the study as a whole: The costimulatory receptor OX40 (CD134) was targeted by ivuxolimab, a fully human IgG2 agonistic monoclonal antibody. Intravenous ivuxolimab was administered to patients every 2 weeks at six dose levels: 0.01, 0.1, 0.3, 1.5, 3 and 10 mg/kg. Of the approximately 54 patients in dose escalation, 19 had hepatocellular carcinoma, some 15 had melanoma, 9 had renal cell carcinoma and 9 had head and neck cancer. In the dose-escalation cohort, approximately 82% of patients were male, and the mean age was roughly 60 years, with a range of 23 to 79. Patients were allowed to have had prior anti-PD-1, anti-PD-L1 or anti-CTLA-4 therapy, and more than 30% of the dose-escalation patients had previously received checkpoint inhibitors. Partial responses were achieved by three dose-escalation patients, of whom one had hepatocellular carcinoma and two had cutaneous melanoma. Peripheral TCRbeta sequencing was intended to test whether TCR sequence diversity was altered and clonal T-cell expansion was caused by ivuxolimab. The paper describes the monotherapy dose-escalation part (N of about 52 patients) of the phase I trial of ivuxolimab.

The paper's findings and limits, for the study overall: At doses from 0.1 to 3.0 mg/kg, clonal expansion was seen in both CD4+ and CD8+ blood T cells between baseline and week 6. After ivuxolimab, CD8+ T cells had more expanded clones than CD4+ T cells on average. The antigen specificity of the clonally expanded peripheral T cells was not determined. In partial responders in the 0.1-3.0 mg/kg groups, normalized peripheral clonal expansion was found to be among the lowest, especially among CD8+ T cells. Low levels of normalized T-cell clonal expansion were also shown by some nonresponding patients.

Patients with autoimmune disease history or receiving systemic immunosuppression were excluded from the trial. In every dose cohort, peripheral blood was drawn for TCR sequencing at baseline, cycle 4 day 1, and cycle 7 day 1. The samples were drawn from a first-in-human, open-label, multicenter phase I dose-escalation trial of ivuxolimab. Adults with locally advanced or metastatic head and neck squamous cell, hepatocellular, melanoma or renal cell carcinoma were enrolled in the trial. Before TCR sequencing, CD4+ T cells and CD8+ T cells were sorted from peripheral blood as separate populations. Cut back by 6 bases and 10 bases, the V and J ends lie 13 bases apart. The CDR3 holds 12 amino acids from the cysteine to the phenylalanine. Only the CDR3 DNA is retained, 36 bases long and in frame from the first base. Based on the germline V gene, the CDR1 and CDR2 sequences are MDHEN and SYDVKM. In regard to this clone: No antigen is known for it. It has no much larger one-base neighbor in the sample; base qualities were not kept.

Genomic DNA was isolated from the sorted cells so that the TCRbeta CDR3 region could be sequenced. The immunoSEQ Assay was used for sequencing of TCRbeta CDR3 regions. Drawn from immuneACCESS, this table holds only the in-frame rearrangements with V and J called that TCRdb kept. Clones are partly lost; checked studies trace under half to an unresolved V gene and leave the rest unexplained. This sample gives 25,000 to 35,000 clones in total; more than 70% of them show up just once. The top ten hold roughly a fifth of the sample. Specimen: CD4+ or CD8+ T cells sorted from blood, collected in a trial of the OX40 agonist ivuxolimab. The sequence is built from TRBV28 and TRBJ2-1; a confident D gene designation cannot be given. The receptor was derived from an adult with an advanced solid tumor such as melanoma, head and neck, liver or kidney cancer. This receptor has the CDR3 CASSGLLREQFF. The nucleotide sequence is TGTGCCAGCAGCGGTCTTTTACGCGAGCAGTTCTTC.